The text below deals with one T cell receptor (beta chain). The antigen remains unidentified. The same CDR3 is also encoded by other DNA sequences in this sample. Germline V gives CDR1 MNHEY, CDR2 SMNVEV (reference sequence). The CDR3 has 16 residues. V was clipped by 2 bases and J by 1 base; unmatched bases: 5. This sample stems from a study of shared clonotypes between healthy human individuals. About the study: CD8 memory received one plate per donor, CD8 naive two, CD4 memory three and CD4 naive three.

Researchers ran the assay at a deep level. Only in-frame clones appear in the TCRdb table, and some are missing; sequencing was by immunoSEQ multiplex PCR. The table records fewer than 1 million clones, just over 95% of them present only once. Naive CD8 cells comprised CD45RO-negative, CCR7-positively selected cells, excluding terminally differentiated effector memory CD45RA+ cells. Study-wide findings and caveats: Sharing across four donors was highest in naive CD4 (around 5%) and lowest in memory CD8 (roughly 0.4%).

This TCR derives from a man younger than 40 in good health. What was sequenced was naive CD8+ T cells sorted from blood. The chain has TRBV27 and TRBJ2-1; 7 bases map to TRBD2. As DNA, the CDR3 is TGTGCCAGCAGTTTAGGGGCTAGCGGTTCCTACAATGAGCAGTTCTTC. It translates to CASSLGASGSYNEQFF.